Below, one T cell receptor beta chain is given with its context. Its cognate antigen is unknown. The data stem from a study of T cell responses to AZD1222 COVID-19 vaccine. Second-dose intervals of approximately 4 or approximately 12 weeks were pooled. Study-wide results and limits: Just a handful of AZD1222 recipients tested seropositive at baseline.

Clones were sequenced by immunoSEQ multiplex PCR, and TCRdb holds only the in-frame ones, with some missing. Among 75,000 to 90,000 clones listed, more than 85% were seen once. This CDR3 has 16 amino acids. Sequenced here: peripheral blood, sampled 28 days after the second AZD1222 dose. This receptor was identified in an adult who received the AZD1222 COVID-19 vaccine. The J gene is TRBJ2-7, the V gene TRBV21-1; the table gives TRBD1 as D, unverified against the DNA. TRBV21-1 is a listed pseudogene. This CDR3 is CASRGDTGISSYEQYF. The DNA of the CDR3 is TGTGCCAGCAGAGGAGATACAGGGATTAGCTCCTACGAGCAGTACTTC.